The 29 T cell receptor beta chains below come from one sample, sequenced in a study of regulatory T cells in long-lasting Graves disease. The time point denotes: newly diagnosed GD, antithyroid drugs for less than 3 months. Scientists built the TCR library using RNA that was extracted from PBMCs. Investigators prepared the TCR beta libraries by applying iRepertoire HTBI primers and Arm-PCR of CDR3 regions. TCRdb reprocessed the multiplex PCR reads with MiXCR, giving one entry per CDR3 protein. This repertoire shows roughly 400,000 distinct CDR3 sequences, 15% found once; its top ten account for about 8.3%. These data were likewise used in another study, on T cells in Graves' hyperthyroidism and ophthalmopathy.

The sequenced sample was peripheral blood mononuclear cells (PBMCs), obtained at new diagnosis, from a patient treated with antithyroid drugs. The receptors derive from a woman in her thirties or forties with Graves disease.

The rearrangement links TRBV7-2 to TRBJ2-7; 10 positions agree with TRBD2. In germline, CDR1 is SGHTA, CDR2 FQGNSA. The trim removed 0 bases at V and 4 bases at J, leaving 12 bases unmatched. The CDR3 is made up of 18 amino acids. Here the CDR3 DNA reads TGTGCCAGCAGCTTAGCGTTGCTAGCGGGAGTCCCCGATTACGAGCAGTACTTC. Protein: CASSLALLAGVPDYEQYF.

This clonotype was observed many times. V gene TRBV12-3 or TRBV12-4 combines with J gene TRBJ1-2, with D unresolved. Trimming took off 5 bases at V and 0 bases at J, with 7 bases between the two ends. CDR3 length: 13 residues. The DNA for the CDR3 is TGTGCCAGCAGTATGCTCTCTAACTATGGCTACACCTTC. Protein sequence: CASSMLSNYGYTF.

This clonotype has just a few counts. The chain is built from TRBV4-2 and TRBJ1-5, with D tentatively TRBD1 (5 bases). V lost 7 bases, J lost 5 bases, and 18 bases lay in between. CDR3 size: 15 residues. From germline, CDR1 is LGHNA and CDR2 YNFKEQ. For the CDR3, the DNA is TGTGCCAGCACCCCAAGGGCAGGGTCGGATCAGCCCCAGCATTTT. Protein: CASTPRAGSDQPQHF.

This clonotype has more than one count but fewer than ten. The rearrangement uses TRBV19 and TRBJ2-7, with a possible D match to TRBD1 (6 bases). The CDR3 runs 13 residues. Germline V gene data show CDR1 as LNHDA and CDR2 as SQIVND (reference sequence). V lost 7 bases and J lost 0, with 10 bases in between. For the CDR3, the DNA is TGTGCCAGTACCGACAGGAGCTCCTACGAGCAGTACTTC. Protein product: CASTDRSSYEQYF.

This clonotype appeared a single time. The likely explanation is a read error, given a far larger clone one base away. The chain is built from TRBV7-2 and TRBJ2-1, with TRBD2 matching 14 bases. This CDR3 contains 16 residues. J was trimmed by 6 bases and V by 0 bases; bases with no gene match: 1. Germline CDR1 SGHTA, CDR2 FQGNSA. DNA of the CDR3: TGTGCCAGCAGCTTAGCCGGGACTAGCGGGAGCAATGAGCAGTTCTTC. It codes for CASSLAGTSGSNEQFF.

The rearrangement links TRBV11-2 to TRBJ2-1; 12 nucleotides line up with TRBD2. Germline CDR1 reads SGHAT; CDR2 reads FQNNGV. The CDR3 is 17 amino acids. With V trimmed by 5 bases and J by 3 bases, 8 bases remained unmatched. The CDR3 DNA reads TGTGCCAGCAGCCAAGCCCTAGCGGGAGGGGACTACAATGAGCAGTTCTTC. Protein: CASSQALAGGDYNEQFF. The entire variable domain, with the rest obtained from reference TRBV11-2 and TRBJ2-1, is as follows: EAGVAQSPRYKIIEKRQSVAFWCNPISGHATLYWYQQILGQGPKLLIQFQNNGVVDDSQLPKDRFSAERLKGVDSTLKIQPAKLEDSAVYLCASSQALAGGDYNEQFFGPGTRLTVL.

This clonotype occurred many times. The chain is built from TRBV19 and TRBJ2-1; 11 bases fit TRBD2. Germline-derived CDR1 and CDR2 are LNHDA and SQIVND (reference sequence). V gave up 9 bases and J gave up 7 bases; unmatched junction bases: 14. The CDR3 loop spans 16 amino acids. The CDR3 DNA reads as TGTGCCAGCACAGAATCGGGACTAGCGGAAAGGAATGAGCAGTTCTTC. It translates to CASTESGLAERNEQFF.

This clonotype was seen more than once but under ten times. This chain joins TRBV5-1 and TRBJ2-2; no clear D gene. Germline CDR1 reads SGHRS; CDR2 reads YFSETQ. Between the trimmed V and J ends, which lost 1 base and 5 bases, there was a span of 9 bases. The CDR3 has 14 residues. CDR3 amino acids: CASSLRDWTGELFF. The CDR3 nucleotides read TGCGCCAGCAGCTTGAGGGATTGGACCGGGGAGCTGTTTTTT.

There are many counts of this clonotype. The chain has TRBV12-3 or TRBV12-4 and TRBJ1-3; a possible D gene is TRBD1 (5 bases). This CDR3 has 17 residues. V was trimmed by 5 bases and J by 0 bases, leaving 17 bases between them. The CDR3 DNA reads TGTGCCAGCAGTCCGCGTGAAGGGACCAGCTCTGGAAACACCATATATTTT. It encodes CASSPREGTSSGNTIYF.

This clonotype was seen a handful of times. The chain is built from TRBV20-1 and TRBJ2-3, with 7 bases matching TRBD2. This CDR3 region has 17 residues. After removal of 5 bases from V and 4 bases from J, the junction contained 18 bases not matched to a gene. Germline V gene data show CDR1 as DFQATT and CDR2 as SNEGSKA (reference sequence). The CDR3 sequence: CSAGRTSPAGSADTQYF. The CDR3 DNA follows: TGCAGTGCTGGTAGAACGTCCCCAGCGGGAAGCGCAGATACGCAGTATTTT.

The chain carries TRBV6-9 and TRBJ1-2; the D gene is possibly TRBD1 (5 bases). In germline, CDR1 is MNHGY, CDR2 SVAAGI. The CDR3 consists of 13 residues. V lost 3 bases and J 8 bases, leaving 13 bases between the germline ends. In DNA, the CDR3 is TGTGCCAGCAGTTACGGGGGAGGGCAAGGCTACACCTTC. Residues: CASSYGGGQGYTF.

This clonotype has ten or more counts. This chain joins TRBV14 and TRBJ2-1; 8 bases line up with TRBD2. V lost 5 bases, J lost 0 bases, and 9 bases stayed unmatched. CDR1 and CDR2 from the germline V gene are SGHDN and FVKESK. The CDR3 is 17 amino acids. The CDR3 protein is CASSSETSASSYNEQFF. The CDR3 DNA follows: TGTGCCAGCAGCTCGGAGACTAGCGCGAGCTCCTACAATGAGCAGTTCTTC.

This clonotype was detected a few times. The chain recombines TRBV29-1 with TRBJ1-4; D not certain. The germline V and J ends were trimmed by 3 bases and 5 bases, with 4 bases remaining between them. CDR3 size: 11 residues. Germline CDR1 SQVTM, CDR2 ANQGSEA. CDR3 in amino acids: CSVEKNEKLFF. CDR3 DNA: TGCAGCGTTGAGAAGAATGAAAAACTGTTTTTT.

The chain's CDR3 is CASRGQGGGRAFF. The CDR3 coding sequence is TGTGCCAGCAGGGGACAGGGAGGAGGACGAGCTTTCTTT. This sequence joins TRBV2 and TRBJ1-1; 9 bases are a match to TRBD1. CDR1 is SNHLY, CDR2 FYNNEI, per germline. V gave up 6 bases and J gave up 10 bases; unmatched junction bases: 9. This CDR3 is 13 amino acids long.

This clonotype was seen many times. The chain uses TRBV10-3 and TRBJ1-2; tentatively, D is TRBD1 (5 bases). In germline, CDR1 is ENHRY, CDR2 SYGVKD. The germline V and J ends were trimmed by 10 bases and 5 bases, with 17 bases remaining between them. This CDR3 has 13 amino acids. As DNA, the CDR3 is TGTGCCACCTGGGACGGGATGCAGTATGGCTACACCTTC. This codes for CATWDGMQYGYTF.

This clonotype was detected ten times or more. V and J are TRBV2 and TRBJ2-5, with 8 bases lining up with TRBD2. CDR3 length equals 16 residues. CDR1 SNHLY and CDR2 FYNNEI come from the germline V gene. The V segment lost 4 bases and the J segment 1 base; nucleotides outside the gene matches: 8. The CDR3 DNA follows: TGTGCCAGCAGTGCGTTGGCTAGCGGGCTCCAAGAGACCCAGTACTTC. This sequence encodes CASSALASGLQETQYF.

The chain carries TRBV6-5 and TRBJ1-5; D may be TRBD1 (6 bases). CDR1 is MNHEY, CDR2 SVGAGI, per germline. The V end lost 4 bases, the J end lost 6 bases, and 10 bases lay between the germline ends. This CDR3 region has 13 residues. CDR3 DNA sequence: TGTGCCAGCAGTTCACAGGGTGTTCAGCCCCAGCATTTT. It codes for CASSSQGVQPQHF.

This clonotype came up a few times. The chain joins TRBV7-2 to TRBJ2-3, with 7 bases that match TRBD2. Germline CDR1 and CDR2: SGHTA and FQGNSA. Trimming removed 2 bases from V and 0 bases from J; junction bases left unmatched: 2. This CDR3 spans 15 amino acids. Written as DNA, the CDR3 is TGTGCCAGCAGCTTACGGGGGGTGAGCACAGATACGCAGTATTTT. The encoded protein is CASSLRGVSTDTQYF.

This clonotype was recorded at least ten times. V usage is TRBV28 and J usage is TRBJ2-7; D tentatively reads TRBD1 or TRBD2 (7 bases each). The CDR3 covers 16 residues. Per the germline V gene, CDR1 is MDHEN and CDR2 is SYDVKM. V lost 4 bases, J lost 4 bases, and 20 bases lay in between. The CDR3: CASSSPTGEGFYEQYF. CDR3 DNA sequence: TGTGCCAGCAGTTCACCTACAGGGGAGGGGTTTTACGAGCAGTACTTC.

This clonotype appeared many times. CDR3 sequence reads: CASSVAGSTYEQYF. The CDR3, as DNA: TGTGCCAGCAGTGTAGCGGGTTCCACCTACGAGCAGTACTTC. The chain links TRBV28 to TRBJ2-7; 7 nucleotides match TRBD2. J was trimmed by 2 bases and V by 5 bases; bases with no gene match: 6. This CDR3 spans 14 amino acids. Per the germline V gene, CDR1 is MDHEN and CDR2 is SYDVKM.

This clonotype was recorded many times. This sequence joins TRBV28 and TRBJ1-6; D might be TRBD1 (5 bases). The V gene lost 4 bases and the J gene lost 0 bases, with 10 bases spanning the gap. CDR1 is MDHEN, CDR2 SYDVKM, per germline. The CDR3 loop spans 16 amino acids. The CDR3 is CASSSGAFSYNSPLHF. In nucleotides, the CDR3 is TGTGCCAGCAGTTCCGGGGCGTTCTCCTATAATTCACCCCTCCACTTT.

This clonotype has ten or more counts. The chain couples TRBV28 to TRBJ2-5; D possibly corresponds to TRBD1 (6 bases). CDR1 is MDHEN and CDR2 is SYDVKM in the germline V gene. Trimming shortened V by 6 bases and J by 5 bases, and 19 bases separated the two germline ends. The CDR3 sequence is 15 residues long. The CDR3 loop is CASSHRDSPTETQYF. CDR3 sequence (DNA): TGTGCCAGCAGCCACAGGGATAGTCCCACGGAGACCCAGTACTTC.

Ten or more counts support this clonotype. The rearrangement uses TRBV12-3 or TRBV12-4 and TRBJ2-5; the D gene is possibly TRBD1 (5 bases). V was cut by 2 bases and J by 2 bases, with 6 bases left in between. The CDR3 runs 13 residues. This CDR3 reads CASSLNRQETQYF. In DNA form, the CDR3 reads TGTGCCAGCAGTTTAAACAGGCAAGAGACCCAGTACTTC.

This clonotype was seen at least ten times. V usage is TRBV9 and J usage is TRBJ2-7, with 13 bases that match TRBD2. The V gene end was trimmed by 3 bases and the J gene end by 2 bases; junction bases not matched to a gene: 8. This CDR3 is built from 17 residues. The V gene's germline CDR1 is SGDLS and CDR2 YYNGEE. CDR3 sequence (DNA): TGTGCCAGCAGCGGGGGACTAGCGGGAATAGGAGCCTACGAGCAGTACTTC. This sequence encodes CASSGGLAGIGAYEQYF.

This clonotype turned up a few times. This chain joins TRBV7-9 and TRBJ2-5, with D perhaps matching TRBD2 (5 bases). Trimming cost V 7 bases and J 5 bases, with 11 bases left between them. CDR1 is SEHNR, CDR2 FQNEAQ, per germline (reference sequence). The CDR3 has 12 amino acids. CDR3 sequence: CASIGIGETQYF. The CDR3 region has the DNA TGTGCCAGCATCGGGATTGGGGAGACCCAGTACTTC.

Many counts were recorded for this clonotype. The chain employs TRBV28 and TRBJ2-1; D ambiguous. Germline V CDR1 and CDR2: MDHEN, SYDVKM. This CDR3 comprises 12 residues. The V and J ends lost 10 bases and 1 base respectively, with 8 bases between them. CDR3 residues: CATKKSYNEQFF. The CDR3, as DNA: TGTGCCACCAAAAAATCCTACAATGAGCAGTTCTTC.

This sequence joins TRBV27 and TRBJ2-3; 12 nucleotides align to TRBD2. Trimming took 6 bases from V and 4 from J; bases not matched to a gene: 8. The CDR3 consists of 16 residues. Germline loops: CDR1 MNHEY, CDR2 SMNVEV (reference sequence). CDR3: CASSKSSGRAADTQYF. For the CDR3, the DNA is TGTGCCAGCAGCAAATCTAGCGGGAGGGCCGCAGATACGCAGTATTTT.

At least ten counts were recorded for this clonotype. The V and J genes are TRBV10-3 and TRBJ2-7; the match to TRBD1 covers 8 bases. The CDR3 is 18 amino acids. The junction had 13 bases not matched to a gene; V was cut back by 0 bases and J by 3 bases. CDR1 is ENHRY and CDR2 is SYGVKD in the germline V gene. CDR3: CAISESYLRDRRYYEQYF. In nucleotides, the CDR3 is TGTGCCATCAGTGAGTCGTATCTCCGGGACAGGCGGTACTACGAGCAGTACTTC.

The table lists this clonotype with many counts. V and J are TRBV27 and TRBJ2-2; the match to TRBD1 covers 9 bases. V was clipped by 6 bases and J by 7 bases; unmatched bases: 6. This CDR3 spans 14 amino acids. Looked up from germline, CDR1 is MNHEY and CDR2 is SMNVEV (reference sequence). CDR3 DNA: TGTGCCAGCAGCGTGACAGGGGGAGGCGGGGAGCTGTTTTTT. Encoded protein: CASSVTGGGGELFF.